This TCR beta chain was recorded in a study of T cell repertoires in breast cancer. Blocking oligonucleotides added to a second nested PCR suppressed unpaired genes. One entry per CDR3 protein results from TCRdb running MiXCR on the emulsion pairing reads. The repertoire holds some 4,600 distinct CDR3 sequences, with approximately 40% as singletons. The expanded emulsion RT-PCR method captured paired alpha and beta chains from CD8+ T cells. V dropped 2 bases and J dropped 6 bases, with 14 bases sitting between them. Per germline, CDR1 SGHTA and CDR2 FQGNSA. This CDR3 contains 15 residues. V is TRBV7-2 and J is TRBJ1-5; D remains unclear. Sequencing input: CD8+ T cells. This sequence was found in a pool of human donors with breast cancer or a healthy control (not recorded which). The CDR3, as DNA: TGTGCCAGCAGCTTATCAATATCGGATGGTCAGCCCCAGCATTTT. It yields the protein CASSLSISDGQPQHF.